Below, 21 T cell receptor beta chains from the same sample are listed, as sequenced in a study of T cells in Graves' hyperthyroidism and ophthalmopathy. What was amplified from RNA transcripts were TCR beta CDR3 regions. The TCR CDR3 first-round RT-PCR relied on the HTBI primer set. From the multiplex PCR reads, TCRdb called clonotypes with MiXCR, one entry per CDR3 protein. This sample yields about half a million distinct CDR3 sequences, of which 15% to 20% are seen a single time; about half belongs to the top ten. Sample: blood. These receptors were taken from a man aged 40-50 years with Graves' ophthalmopathy.

This clonotype was counted between two and nine times. This chain uses TRBV12-3 or TRBV12-4 with TRBJ1-2; D gene ambiguous. The ends were cut back, 5 bases at V and 4 bases at J, with 17 bases in the middle. This CDR3 region has 15 residues. CDR3 in DNA: TGTGCCAGCAGTCCCATACGGACGGACCTCTATGGCTACACCTTC. As protein: CASSPIRTDLYGYTF.

In its sample, this clonotype was seen many times. This chain links TRBV2 with TRBJ2-5, with 8 nucleotides matching TRBD1. The germline V gene has CDR1 SNHLY and CDR2 FYNNEI. This CDR3 contains 13 residues. V trimming: 6 bases; J trimming: 5 bases; junction bases outside the gene matches: 5. CDR3 loop: CASSQGARETQYF. CDR3 coding DNA: TGTGCCAGCAGCCAGGGGGCCCGGGAGACCCAGTACTTC.

This clonotype was counted at least ten times. The gene calls are TRBV6-1 and TRBJ2-7; 8 positions agree with TRBD1. CDR1 MNHNS and CDR2 SASEGT come from the germline V gene. J was trimmed by 1 base and V by 7 bases; bases with no gene match: 9. CDR3 length: 15 amino acids. CDR3 sequence reads: CASTPRDRSSYEQYF. The CDR3 DNA is TGTGCCAGCACCCCCCGGGACAGGAGTTCCTACGAGCAGTACTTC.

The chain links TRBV20-1 to TRBJ2-3; D not certain. Looked up from germline, CDR1 is DFQATT and CDR2 is SNEGSKA (reference sequence). This CDR3 is 12 amino acids long. With 5 bases removed from V and 3 bases from J, the gap between germline ends came to 9 bases. CDR3 sequence reads: CSAAHGTDTQYF. In nucleotides, the CDR3 is TGCAGTGCTGCACACGGAACAGATACGCAGTATTTT.

This clonotype was counted ten times or more. J is TRBJ2-1 and V is TRBV20-1; 7 positions match TRBD2. The trim removed 1 base at V and 2 bases at J, leaving 8 bases unmatched. Germline values: CDR1 DFQATT, CDR2 SNEGSKA (reference sequence). CDR3 length: 16 residues. CDR3 protein: CSARAYGGGTYNEQFF. The DNA for the CDR3 is TGCAGTGCTAGAGCGTATGGCGGGGGTACCTACAATGAGCAGTTCTTC.

Many counts were recorded for this clonotype. The chain carries TRBV5-1 and TRBJ2-7, with 7 bases fitting TRBD1. This CDR3 contains 16 residues. The germline CDR1 and CDR2 sequences are SGHRS and YFSETQ. V was clipped by 0 bases and J by 2 bases; unmatched bases: 8. The CDR3 loop reads CASSLVVDRRPYEQYF. The DNA for the CDR3 is TGCGCCAGCAGCTTGGTGGTGGACAGGCGACCCTACGAGCAGTACTTC.

The V call is TRBV29-1, the J call TRBJ2-3, with 7 bases that match TRBD1. Germline loops: CDR1 SQVTM, CDR2 ANQGSEA. Trimming removed 5 bases from V and 4 bases from J; junction bases left unmatched: 6. CDR3 size: 13 residues. As DNA, the CDR3 is TGCAGCGTTACAGGGGTTGGGTCAGATACGCAGTATTTT. Residues: CSVTGVGSDTQYF.

The CDR3 DNA is TGTGCCAGTAGTACGGGCTTCCAGGACGGGGAGCTGTTTTTT. Protein: CASSTGFQDGELFF. This chain connects TRBV19 to TRBJ2-2; unclear D gene. V lost 4 bases and J 7 bases, leaving 13 bases between the germline ends. The length of the CDR3 is 14 residues. Germline loops: CDR1 LNHDA, CDR2 SQIVND (reference sequence).

The chain uses TRBV7-3 and TRBJ2-3; 14 nucleotides line up with TRBD2. The trim removed 5 bases at V and 2 bases at J, leaving 12 bases unmatched. Per the germline V gene, CDR1 is SGHTA and CDR2 is FQGTGA. This CDR3 has 19 amino acids. The CDR3 sequence is CASSKTGTSGGRLTDTQYF. The CDR3 region has the DNA TGTGCCAGCAGCAAAACCGGGACTAGCGGGGGCCGGCTCACAGATACGCAGTATTTT.

This clonotype was counted a few times. The V and J genes are TRBV6-1 and TRBJ2-7, with D hard to call. Trimming shortened V by 2 bases and J by 7 bases, and 12 bases separated the two germline ends. This CDR3 spans 13 amino acids. The germline V gene encodes CDR1 MNHNS and CDR2 SASEGT. CDR3 sequence reads: CASSEIIRAEQYF. The CDR3 DNA is TGTGCCAGCAGTGAAATTATAAGGGCTGAGCAGTACTTC.

This chain joins TRBV11-2 and TRBJ1-1; D is undetermined. This CDR3 region has 14 residues. V shed 5 bases and J shed 6 bases, with 16 bases lying between them. Looked up from germline, CDR1 is SGHAT and CDR2 is FQNNGV. CDR3 protein: CASSPQTAWAEAFF. CDR3 DNA sequence: TGTGCCAGCAGCCCGCAGACGGCTTGGGCTGAAGCTTTCTTT.

This clonotype showed up many times. The chain recombines TRBV28 with TRBJ2-7; D might be TRBD1 (6 bases). Germline-derived CDR1 and CDR2 are MDHEN and SYDVKM. V was shortened by 6 bases and J by 6 bases, with 21 bases between the two germline ends. CDR3 length equals 15 residues. DNA of the CDR3: TGTGCCAGCAGCCTCGCAGGGGCCCCCCCACGCGAGCAGTACTTC. This sequence encodes CASSLAGAPPREQYF.

The chain combines TRBV7-3 with TRBJ2-2; tentatively, D is TRBD2 (5 bases). CDR1 is SGHTA and CDR2 is FQGTGA in the germline V gene. The V and J ends lost 5 bases and 1 base respectively, with 11 bases between them. CDR3 length: 15 amino acids. The CDR3 region has the DNA TGTGCCAGCAGCCCGGCGGGTTTGAACACCGGGGAGCTGTTTTTT. It encodes CASSPAGLNTGELFF.

About this clonotype: One base away lies a much larger clone, so this may be a sequencing read error. It is likely a read error, because the conserved phenylalanine at the end of the CDR3 is missing. The CDR3 protein is CASSLRRGRLLWNSPLHS. Here the CDR3 DNA reads TGTGCCAGCAGCCTTCGCCGGGGCCGCCTACTATGGAATTCACCCCTCCACTCT. The gene calls are TRBV3-1 and TRBJ1-6, with D perhaps matching TRBD1 (5 bases). This CDR3 is built from 18 residues. From germline, CDR1 is LGHDT and CDR2 YNNKEL (reference sequence). The ends were cut back, 4 bases at V and 7 bases at J, with 23 bases in the middle.

This clonotype was found many times. V and J are TRBV28 and TRBJ2-2; D gene uncertain. This CDR3 comprises 11 residues. V gave up 8 bases and J gave up 7 bases, with 8 bases separating them. Germline assignment: CDR1 MDHEN and CDR2 SYDVKM. The CDR3 nucleotides are TGTGCCAGCGGCAGAAACGGGGAGCTGTTTTTT. This encodes CASGRNGELFF.

V usage is TRBV5-1 and J usage is TRBJ2-1, with TRBD1 as a possible D gene (6 bases). This CDR3 has 14 amino acids. CDR1 and CDR2 from the germline V gene are SGHRS and YFSETQ. The germline V and J ends were trimmed by 0 bases and 2 bases, with 6 bases remaining between them. CDR3 loop: CASSLGQAYNEQFF. The CDR3 DNA reads TGCGCCAGCAGCTTGGGACAGGCCTACAATGAGCAGTTCTTC.

In its sample, this clonotype was seen many times. The chain joins TRBV12-3 or TRBV12-4 to TRBJ1-1; tentatively, D is TRBD1 (6 bases). Deletions cut 6 bases from V and 3 bases from J, with 17 bases between. The CDR3 is 15 amino acids. CDR3 in amino acids: CASRHRDLKDTEAFF. CDR3 coding DNA: TGTGCCAGCAGGCACAGGGATCTCAAGGACACTGAAGCTTTCTTT.

This clonotype came up a few times. V and J are TRBV6-2 or TRBV6-3 and TRBJ1-2, with 7 bases fitting TRBD1. Germline V gives CDR1 MNHEY, CDR2 SVGEGT. This CDR3 is built from 15 residues. The V gene end was trimmed by 6 bases and the J gene end by 5 bases; junction bases not matched to a gene: 12. The CDR3 nucleotides read TGTGCCAGCAGCAACCAAGGGGGCGGCCGGTATGGCTACACCTTC. Encoded protein: CASSNQGGGRYGYTF.

In the case of this clonotype: A read error may account for a junction end that differs from germline. The rearrangement uses TRBV29-1 and TRBJ2-1; D is undetermined. CDR3 length: 14 amino acids. Germline V gene data show CDR1 as SQVTM and CDR2 as ANQGSEA. The CDR3 reads CSIEPKSSYNEQFF. In DNA form, the CDR3 reads TGCAGCATTGAACCTAAAAGCTCCTACAATGAGCAGTTCTTC.

A note on this clonotype: Given a much more abundant clone one base away, this may be a read error. The chain combines TRBV12-5 with TRBJ2-3, with D perhaps TRBD1 or TRBD2 (5 bases each). The V gene lost 1 base and the J gene lost 2 bases, with 7 bases spanning the gap. This CDR3 comprises 14 residues. Germline V gene data show CDR1 as LGHNT and CDR2 as FRNRAP. This chain's CDR3 is CASGLGDDTDTQYF. As DNA, the CDR3 is TGTGCTAGTGGTTTGGGGGACGACACAGATACGCAGTATTTT.

This clonotype was recorded a few times. The CDR3 sequence: CASSLDPIERQYF. The CDR3 nucleotides read TGTGCCAGCAGCTTGGATCCCATCGAAAGGCAGTACTTC. The rearrangement joins TRBV5-6 to TRBJ2-7; D gene unclear. The CDR3 loop spans 13 amino acids. The germline V gene has CDR1 SGHDT and CDR2 YYEEEE. Trimming removed 0 bases from V and 9 bases from J, with 13 bases in between.